Below are 9 T cell receptor beta chains sequenced from a single sample in a study of T cell responses to AZD1222 COVID-19 vaccine (dated by TCRdb to the early 2020s). The intended sense of this specimen's time point label: baseline before first vaccination. Library construction relied on the immunoSEQ multiplex PCR assay. TCRdb limited this immuneACCESS table to in-frame rearrangements with V and J called. A share of clones is missing; checked studies link under half to unresolved V genes, and the rest is unexplained. Across this sample there are some 180,000 clones, with roughly 92% seen only once. The ten largest clones represent 1.5% to 2% of the sample. The sample here was peripheral blood, taken on day 0 of AZD1222 vaccination. The receptors were sampled from an adult in good health.

The chain uses TRBV5-4 and TRBJ1-1; D possibly corresponds to TRBD1 (6 bases). The V end lost 4 bases, the J end lost 5 bases, and 15 bases lay between the germline ends. CDR3 length: 14 amino acids. Germline V gives CDR1 SGHNT, CDR2 YYREEE (reference sequence). The CDR3 coding sequence is TGTGCCAGCAGCCTATGGGGGGCGGAGACTGAAGCTTTCTTT. Residues: CASSLWGAETEAFF.

The genes are TRBV6-5 and TRBJ1-4; 7 nucleotides line up with TRBD1. The length of the CDR3 is 15 residues. CDR1 is MNHEY and CDR2 is SVGAGI in the germline V gene. J gave up 5 bases and V 6 bases, and 9 bases lay outside the gene matches. CDR3 protein: CASSNRQGRNEKLFF. The DNA for the CDR3 is TGTGCCAGCAGCAATCGACAGGGCCGGAATGAAAAACTGTTTTTT.

This chain uses TRBV4-1 with TRBJ1-3; D is possibly TRBD1 (6 bases). The CDR3 covers 15 residues. V was shortened by 4 bases and J by 0 bases, with 10 bases between the two germline ends. Looked up from germline, CDR1 is MGHRA and CDR2 is YSYEKL. For the CDR3, the DNA is TGCGCCAGCAGCCCCACAGGGAACTCTGGAAACACCATATATTTT. This gives the protein CASSPTGNSGNTIYF.

The chain links TRBV7-3 to TRBJ2-2; no clear D gene. CDR1 is SGHTA and CDR2 is FQGTGA in the germline V gene. CDR3 length: 16 residues. Trimming removed 5 bases at V and 0 bases at J, with 13 bases between. The CDR3 loop is CASSPVITTNTGELFF. The CDR3 DNA is TGTGCCAGCAGCCCCGTGATAACCACGAACACCGGGGAGCTGTTTTTT.

The gene calls are TRBV4-2 and TRBJ1-1; no reliable D call. Trimming took off 0 bases at V and 3 bases at J, with 2 bases between the two ends. The CDR3 runs to 12 residues. Germline CDR1 and CDR2: LGHNA and YNFKEQ. CDR3: CASSQDYTEAFF. CDR3 DNA: TGTGCCAGCAGCCAAGATTACACTGAAGCTTTCTTT.

The CDR3 sequence is CASSLTGTEIYEAFF. DNA of the CDR3: TGCGCCAGCAGCTTGACCGGGACAGAGATTTATGAAGCTTTCTTT. The chain has TRBV5-1 and TRBJ1-1, with TRBD1 identical over 7 bases. This CDR3 region has 15 residues. The germline V gene has CDR1 SGHRS and CDR2 YFSETQ. Trimming cost V 1 base and J 7 bases; bases outside gene matches: 10.

In nucleotides, the CDR3 is TGTGCCAGCAGCCCCGTCGAGGGGCGAGGGGACATTCAGTACTTC. It codes for CASSPVEGRGDIQYF. This rearrangement joins TRBV7-2 to TRBJ2-4, with D perhaps TRBD1 or TRBD2 (5 bases each). The CDR3 has 15 amino acids. Germline V gene data show CDR1 as SGHTA and CDR2 as FQGNSA. V lost 5 bases and J 8 bases, leaving 19 bases between the germline ends.

The J gene is TRBJ2-5, the V gene TRBV7-6, with D uncertain. This CDR3 region has 17 residues. The ends were cut back, 1 base at V and 0 bases at J, with 15 bases in the middle. CDR1 is SGHVS, CDR2 FNYEAQ, per germline. The CDR3 loop is CASSLDKIRPYQETQYF. The CDR3 nucleotides are TGTGCCAGCAGCTTAGATAAAATAAGGCCGTACCAAGAGACCCAGTACTTC.

The CDR3 DNA sequence: TGCGCCAGCAGCTTGCATCCGGGGAGGACTGGAAACACCATATATTTT. Amino acids: CASSLHPGRTGNTIYF. The V gene is TRBV5-1, the J gene TRBJ1-3; the D is unclear. CDR1 SGHRS and CDR2 YFSETQ come from the germline V gene. CDR3 length: 16 amino acids. Trimming pared 1 base from V and 2 bases from J, leaving 13 bases between.